This TCR beta chain comes out of a study of T cell responses to AZD1222 COVID-19 vaccine (dated by TCRdb to the early 2020s). About the full investigation: TCR sequencing covered 230 or so trial participants: nearly 210 given two doses of AZD1222 and 26 given two doses of MenACWY control vaccine. Enrollment into the trials was organized by age into subgroups of 18-55, 56-69 and 70-plus years, and those subgroups contained approximately 160, 26 and 62 TCR-sequenced participants, respectively. What the study reported, not specific to this receptor: The 56-69-year group was small, and its depth increase did not reach significance, likely because of low power. Conclusions about previously exposed vaccinees were limited because only a handful of AZD1222 recipients were SARS-CoV-2 seropositive at baseline. After two AZD1222 doses, spike-specific TCR breadth and depth were significantly higher than at day 0 and than in MenACWY recipients. Nearly half of unique spike-specific TCRs reportedly recognized epitopes outside regions mutated in the B.1.351 and B.1.1.7 variants. The vaccine-associated CD4 TCRs covered the entire spike protein, and the dominant responses fell in regions 160-218 and 743-854. Participants were mostly white British and included more females than males, and it was suggested by the authors that clonal diversity may have been underestimated. No day 14 peak-response samples were available, so repertoires were characterized only after the peak T cell response.

The CDR3 regions of human TCRbeta chains were analyzed by immunosequencing. On the authors' methods: TCRs in the repertoires were compared against a reference library of SARS-CoV-2-specific TCRs that had been generated with the MIRA antigen-specificity platform. Breadth meant the fraction of unique TCRs that were SARS-CoV-2-associated, whereas depth meant the fraction of total T cells that were SARS-CoV-2-associated. Using the MIRA data, each spike-specific TCR was assigned both to the spike region to which the TCR was reactive and to a CD4 or CD8 class. Log10-transformed breadth and depth values were compared by one-way ANOVA with Sidak's multiple comparisons tests. This is the immuneACCESS table as TCRdb keeps it, with only in-frame sequences that have V and J called. A part of the clones is gone; compared with another copy, unresolved V genes explain less than half, and the rest is unexplained. V, J and clone size are taken as reported in that table, and D and trimming were inferred from the DNA itself. Here the sample has about 120,000 clones; 88% occur a single time. The ten most abundant clones make up approximately 3.4% of the sample.

V loses 1 base of germline sequence and J loses 5 bases, and the interval between the two ends is 2 bases. The CDR3 numbers 11 residues from cysteine through phenylalanine. Of the read, only the CDR3 DNA is kept; its 33 bases are in frame from base 1. A remark on this clone: Its target antigen remains unknown. The input lacks base qualities; no much larger clone sits a single base away.

This sample's time point label indicates: about 28 days (+/-7) after the second vaccine dose. AZD1222 recipients with second doses at about 4 weeks or about 12 weeks were pooled, because spike-specific TCR depth and breadth did not differ between schedules. Vaccinee samples were obtained from the UK trials COV001 and COV002, which included a single-blind randomized controlled phase 2/3 trial of AZD1222 (ChAdOx1 nCoV-19) in healthy adults. Trial participant PBMC samples were collected at day 0 and day 28 after the second dose for TCRbeta chain sequencing. Sequenced material: peripheral blood, taken 28 days after the second AZD1222 dose. The source of this sequence is an adult who received the AZD1222 COVID-19 vaccine. Here the chain combines TRBV12-3 or TRBV12-4 and TRBJ2-5; the D gene cannot be named for sure. The CDR3 reads CASSLGETQYF. In nucleotide form, the sequence is TGTGCCAGCAGTTTAGGGGAGACCCAGTACTTC.